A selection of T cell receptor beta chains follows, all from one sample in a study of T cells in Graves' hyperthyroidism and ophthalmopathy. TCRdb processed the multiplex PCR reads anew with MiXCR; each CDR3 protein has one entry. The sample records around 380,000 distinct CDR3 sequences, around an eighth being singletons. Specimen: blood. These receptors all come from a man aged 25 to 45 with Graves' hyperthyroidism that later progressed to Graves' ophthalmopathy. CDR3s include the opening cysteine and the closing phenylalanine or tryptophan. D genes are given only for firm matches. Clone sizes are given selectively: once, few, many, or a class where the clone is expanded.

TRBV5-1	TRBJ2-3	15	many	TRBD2	TGCGCCAGCAGCCCGCGGGGGGGAGGCACAGATACGCAGTATTTT	CASSPRGGGTDTQYF
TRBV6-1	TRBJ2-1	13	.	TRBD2	TGTGCCAGCAGAGCAATAGCGGGGAGCAAGCAGTTCTTC	CASRAIAGSKQFF
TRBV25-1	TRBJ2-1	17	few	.	TGTGCCAGCAGTGAAAGGGTTGGGGGATTTTCCTACAATGAGCAGTTCTTC	CASSERVGGFSYNEQFF
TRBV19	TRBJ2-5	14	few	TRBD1	TGTGCCAGTAGCAAGAGTAGGGGGCTAGAGACCCAGTACTTC	CASSKSRGLETQYF
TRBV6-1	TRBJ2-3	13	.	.	TGTGCCAGCAGGGGCAGGGGAACAGATACGCAGTATTTT	CASRGRGTDTQYF
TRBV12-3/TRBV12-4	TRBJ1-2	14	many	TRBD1	TGTGCCAGCAGTTTCACAGGGGTTAACTATGGCTACACCTTC	CASSFTGVNYGYTF
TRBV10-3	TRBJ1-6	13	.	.	TGTGCCATCAGTGAAAAGGGGAATTCACCCCTCCACTTT	CAISEKGNSPLHF
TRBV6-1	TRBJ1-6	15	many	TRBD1	TGTGCCAGCACCCGGACAGGGAAATGGGGTTCACCCCTCCACTTT	CASTRTGKWGSPLHF
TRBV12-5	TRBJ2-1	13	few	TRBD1	TGTGCTAGTGGTTTGCTCACAGGGGGCGCGGAGTTCTTC	CASGLLTGGAEFF
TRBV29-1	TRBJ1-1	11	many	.	TGCAGCGCCCGTCACAACACTGAAGCTTTCTTT	CSARHNTEAFF
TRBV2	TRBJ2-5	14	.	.	TGTGCCAGCGCCTTGGGGTGGAGCGAAGAGACCCAGTACTTC	CASALGWSEETQYF
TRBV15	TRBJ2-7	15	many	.	TGTGCCACCAGCAGAGATGGTGGGGCAGTCTACGAGCAGTACTTC	CATSRDGGAVYEQYF
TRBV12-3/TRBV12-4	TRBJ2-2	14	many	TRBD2	TGTGCCAGCGGGGGACTAGGCGAAACCGGGGAGCTGTTTTTT	CASGGLGETGELFF
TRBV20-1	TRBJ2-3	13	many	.	TGCAGTGCTCCCGGGTCCCACACAGATACGCAGTATTTT	CSAPGSHTDTQYF
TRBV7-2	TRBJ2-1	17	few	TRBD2	TGTGCCAGCAGCTTAGTCCCAGCGGGGGGGCTGGGGAATGAGCAGTTCTTC	CASSLVPAGGLGNEQFF
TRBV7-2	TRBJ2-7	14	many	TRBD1	TGTGCCAGCAGCTTAGGGACCCGACAGGGAGAGCAGTACTTC	CASSLGTRQGEQYF
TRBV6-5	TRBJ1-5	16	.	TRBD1	TGTGCCAGCAGTTACTCTGGGACAGCCAACAATCAGCCCCAGCATTTT	CASSYSGTANNQPQHF
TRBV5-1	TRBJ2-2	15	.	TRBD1	TGCGCCAGCAGCATGCAGGGGGTGGGCACCGGGGAGCTGTTTTTT	CASSMQGVGTGELFF
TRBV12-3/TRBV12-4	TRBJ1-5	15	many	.	TGTGCCAGCAGTTTAGTCCTGGGTAGCAATCAGCCCCAGCATTTT	CASSLVLGSNQPQHF
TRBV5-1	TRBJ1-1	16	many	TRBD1	TGCGCCAGCAGGAGGGAGACAGGGGCGGCGAACACTGAAGCTTTCTTT	CASRRETGAANTEAFF
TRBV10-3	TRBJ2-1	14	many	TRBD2	TGTGCCATCAGGACTAGCGGGGGGTACAATGAGCAGTTCTTC	CAIRTSGGYNEQFF
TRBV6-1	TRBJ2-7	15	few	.	TGTGCCAGCAGGGAGGTTGGGGGCAACTCCTACGAGCAGTACTTC	CASREVGGNSYEQYF
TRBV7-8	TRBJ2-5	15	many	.	TGTGCCAGCAGCTTACCGGGGAAGGGCGGGGAGACCCAGTACTTC	CASSLPGKGGETQYF
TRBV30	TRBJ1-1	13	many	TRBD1	TGTGCACGGGAGGGGACAGGGGCCACTGAAGCTTTCTTT	CAREGTGATEAFF
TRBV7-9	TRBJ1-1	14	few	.	TGTGCCAGCAGCTTCGGCGCGGGGGGCACTGAAGCTTTCTTT	CASSFGAGGTEAFF
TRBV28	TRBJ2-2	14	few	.	TGTGCCAGCACGGGGACCGCGAACACCGGGGAGCTGTTTTTT	CASTGTANTGELFF
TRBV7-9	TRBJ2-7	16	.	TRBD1	TGTGCCAGCAGCTTAGGGGGGGGGACAGGGGGATCCGAGCAGTACTTC	CASSLGGGTGGSEQYF
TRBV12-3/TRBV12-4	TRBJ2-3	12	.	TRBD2	TGTGCCAGCAGTTTAAGGACTAGCTTGCAGTATTTT	CASSLRTSLQYF
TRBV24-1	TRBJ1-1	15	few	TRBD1	TGTGCCACCAGTGATTTAGGCAGGGGGGCCTCTGAAGCTTTCTTT	CATSDLGRGASEAFF
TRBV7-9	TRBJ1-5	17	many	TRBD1	TGTGCCAGCAGCTTCGACAAGGGGACAGTAAACCATCAGCCCCAGCATTTT	CASSFDKGTVNHQPQHF
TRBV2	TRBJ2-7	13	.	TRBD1	TGTGCCAGCAGAGGGGACAGCGCCTCCGGGCAGTACTTC	CASRGDSASGQYF
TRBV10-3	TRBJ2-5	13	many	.	TGTGCCATCAGTGAGCCTCTTGTAAGGACCCAGTACTTC	CAISEPLVRTQYF
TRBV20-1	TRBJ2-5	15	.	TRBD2	TGCAGTGCTAGTGGACTAGGTTACGACCAAGAGACCCAGTACTTC	CSASGLGYDQETQYF